The present entry profiles one T cell receptor (beta chain) with its context. This entry belongs to a study of shared clonotypes between healthy human individuals. Profiled with immunoSEQ multiplex PCR; TCRdb holds only in-frame clones, not every one. This repertoire shows about 1,800,000 clones, approximately 95% found once; its top ten account for around 1.2%. CD45RO-negative, CCR7-positively selected cells formed the naive CD8 fraction, excluding terminally differentiated effector memory CD45RA+ cells. Healthy adults negative for HIV, lacking recent acute infections or vaccinations, served as donors. Germline V gene sequence: CDR1 SGHVS, CDR2 FNYEAQ. Trimming took off 1 base at V and 8 bases at J, with 8 bases between the two ends. CDR3 size: 13 residues.

The origin of this receptor is a man in his late teens or twenties in good health. The sequencing input was naive CD8+ T cells sorted from blood. The gene calls are TRBV7-6 and TRBJ1-4, with a weak D call TRBD1 (5 bases). The CDR3 DNA follows: TGTGCCAGCAGCTTAGTGGGACCCGAAAAACTGTTTTTT. It is translated as CASSLVGPEKLFF.